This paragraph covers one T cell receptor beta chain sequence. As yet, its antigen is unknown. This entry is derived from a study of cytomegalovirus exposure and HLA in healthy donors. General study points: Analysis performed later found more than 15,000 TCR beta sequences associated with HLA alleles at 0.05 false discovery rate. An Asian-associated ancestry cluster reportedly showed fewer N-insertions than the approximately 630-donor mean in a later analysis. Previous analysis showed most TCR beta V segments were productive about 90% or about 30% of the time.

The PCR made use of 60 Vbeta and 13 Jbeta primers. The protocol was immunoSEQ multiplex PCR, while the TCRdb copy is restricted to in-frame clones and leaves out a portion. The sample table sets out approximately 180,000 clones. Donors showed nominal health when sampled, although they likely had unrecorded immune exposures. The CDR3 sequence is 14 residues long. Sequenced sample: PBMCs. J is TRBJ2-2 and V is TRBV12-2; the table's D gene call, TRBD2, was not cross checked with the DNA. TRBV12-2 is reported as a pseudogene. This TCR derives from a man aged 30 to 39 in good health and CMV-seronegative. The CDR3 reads CASRLYIFTGELFF. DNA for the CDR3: TGTGCAAGTCGCTTATATATTTTCACCGGGGAGCTGTTTTTT.